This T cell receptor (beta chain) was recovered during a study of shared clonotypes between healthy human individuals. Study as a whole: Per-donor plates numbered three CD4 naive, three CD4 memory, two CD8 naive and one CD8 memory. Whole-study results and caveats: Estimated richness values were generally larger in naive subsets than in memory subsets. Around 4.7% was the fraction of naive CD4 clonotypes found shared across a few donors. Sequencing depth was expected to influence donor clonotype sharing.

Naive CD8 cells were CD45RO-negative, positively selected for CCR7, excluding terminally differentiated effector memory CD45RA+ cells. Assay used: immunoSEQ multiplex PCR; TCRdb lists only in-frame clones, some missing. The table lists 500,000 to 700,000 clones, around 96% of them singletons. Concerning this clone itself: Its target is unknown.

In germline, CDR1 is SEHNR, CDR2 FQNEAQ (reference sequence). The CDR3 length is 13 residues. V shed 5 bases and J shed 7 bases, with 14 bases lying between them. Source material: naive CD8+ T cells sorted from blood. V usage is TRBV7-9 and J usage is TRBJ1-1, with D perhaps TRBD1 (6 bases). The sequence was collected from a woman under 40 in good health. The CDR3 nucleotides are TGTGCCAGCAGCCACGGACAGCAAAATGAAGCTTTCTTT. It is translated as CASSHGQQNEAFF.